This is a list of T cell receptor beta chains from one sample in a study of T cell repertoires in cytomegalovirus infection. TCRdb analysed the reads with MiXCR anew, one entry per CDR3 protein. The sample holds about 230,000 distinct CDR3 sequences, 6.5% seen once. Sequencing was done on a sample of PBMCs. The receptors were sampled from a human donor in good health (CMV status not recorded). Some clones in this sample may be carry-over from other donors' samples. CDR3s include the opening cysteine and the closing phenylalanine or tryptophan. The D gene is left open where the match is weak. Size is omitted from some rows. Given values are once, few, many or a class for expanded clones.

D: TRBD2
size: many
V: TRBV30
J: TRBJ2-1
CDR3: CAWTLAGGYPYNEQFF
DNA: TGTGCCTGGACACTAGCGGGGGGGTACCCCTACAATGAGCAGTTCTTC

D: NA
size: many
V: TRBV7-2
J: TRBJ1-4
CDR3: CASSLPWGREGGEKLFF
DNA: TGTGCCAGCAGCTTACCATGGGGGAGGGAAGGCGGTGAAAAACTGTTTTTT

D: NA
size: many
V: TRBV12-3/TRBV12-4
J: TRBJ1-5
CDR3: CASSYNGPQHF
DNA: TGTGCCAGCAGCTATAATGGGCCCCAGCATTTT

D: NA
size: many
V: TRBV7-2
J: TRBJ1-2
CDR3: CAGNSPGNYGYTF
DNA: TGTGCCGGAAACTCGCCTGGGAACTATGGCTACACCTTC

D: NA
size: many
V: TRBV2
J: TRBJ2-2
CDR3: CASSAYSGELFF
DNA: TGTGCCAGCAGTGCATACTCCGGGGAGCTGTTTTTT

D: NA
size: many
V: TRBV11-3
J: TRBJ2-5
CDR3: CASSLEGLVGETQYF
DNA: TGTGCCAGCAGCTTAGAAGGCTTGGTGGGGGAGACCCAGTACTTC

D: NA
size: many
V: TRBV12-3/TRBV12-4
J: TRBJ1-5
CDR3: CASSLRWGRGRGADSNQPQHF
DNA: TGTGCCAGCAGTTTAAGATGGGGACGCGGCCGAGGGGCCGATAGCAATCAGCCCCAGCATTTT

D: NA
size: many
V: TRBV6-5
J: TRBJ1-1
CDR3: CASSQTTGLGTEAFF
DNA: TGTGCCAGCAGTCAAACGACAGGATTGGGCACTGAAGCTTTCTTT

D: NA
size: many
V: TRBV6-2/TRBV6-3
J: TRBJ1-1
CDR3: CASSSPGGWNTEAFF
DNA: TGTGCCAGCAGTTCCCCAGGCGGGTGGAACACTGAAGCTTTCTTT

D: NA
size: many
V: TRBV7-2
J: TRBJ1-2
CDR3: CASSPTRYGYTF
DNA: TGTGCCAGCAGCCCAACACGCTATGGCTACACCTTC

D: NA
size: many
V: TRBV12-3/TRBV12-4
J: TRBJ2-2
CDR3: CASSGSGPTPLLGVLTGELFF
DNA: TGTGCCAGCTCCGGCTCCGGTCCTACCCCCTTGCTGGGGGTACTCACCGGGGAGCTGTTTTTT

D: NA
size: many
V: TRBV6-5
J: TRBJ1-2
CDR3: CASSRTGAKGDYGYTF
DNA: TGTGCCAGCAGTCGGACGGGTGCTAAGGGGGACTATGGCTACACCTTC

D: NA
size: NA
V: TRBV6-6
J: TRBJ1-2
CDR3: CASSYSVQIYGYTF
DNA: TGTGCCAGCAGTTACTCGGTACAGATCTATGGCTACACCTTC

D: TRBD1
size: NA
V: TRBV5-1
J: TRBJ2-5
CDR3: CASSWTGTIQETQYF
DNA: TGCGCCAGCAGCTGGACAGGGACAATCCAAGAGACCCAGTACTTC

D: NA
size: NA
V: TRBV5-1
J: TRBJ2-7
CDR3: CASSLEGRAHEQYF
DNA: TGCGCCAGCAGCTTGGAGGGCAGGGCCCACGAGCAGTACTTC

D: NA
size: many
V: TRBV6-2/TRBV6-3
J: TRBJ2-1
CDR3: CASSNGAVDYNEQFF
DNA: TGTGCCAGCAGCAATGGAGCGGTAGATTACAATGAGCAGTTCTTC

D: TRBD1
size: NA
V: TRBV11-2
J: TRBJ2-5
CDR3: CASSLGGTGKETQYF
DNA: TGTGCCAGCAGCTTAGGCGGGACAGGGAAAGAGACCCAGTACTTC

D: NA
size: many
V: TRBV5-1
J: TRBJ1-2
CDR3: CASSFQGEGYTF
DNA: TGCGCCAGCAGCTTCCAGGGAGAAGGCTACACCTTC

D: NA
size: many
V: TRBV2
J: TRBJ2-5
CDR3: CASSGKGGGVQETQYF
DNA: TGTGCCAGCAGTGGCAAAGGGGGAGGGGTTCAAGAGACCCAGTACTTC

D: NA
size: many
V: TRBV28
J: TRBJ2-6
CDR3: CASKPGGANVLTF
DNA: TGTGCCAGCAAACCTGGAGGGGCCAACGTCCTGACTTTC

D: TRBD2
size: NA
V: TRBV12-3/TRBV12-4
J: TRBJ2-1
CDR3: CASSLQRGGVRDEQFF
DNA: TGTGCCAGCAGTTTGCAGCGGGGGGGCGTTCGTGATGAGCAGTTCTTC

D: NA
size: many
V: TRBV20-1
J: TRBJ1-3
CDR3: CSAFPQVGPGNTIYF
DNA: TGCAGTGCTTTCCCTCAAGTGGGGCCCGGAAACACCATATATTTT

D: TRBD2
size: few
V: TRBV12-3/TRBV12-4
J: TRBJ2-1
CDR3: CASNTGGYNEQFF
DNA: TGTGCCAGCAACACGGGGGGATACAATGAGCAGTTCTTC

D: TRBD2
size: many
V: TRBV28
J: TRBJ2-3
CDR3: CASIPSGGSRTDTQYF
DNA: TGTGCCAGCATACCTAGCGGGGGCTCTCGCACAGATACGCAGTATTTT

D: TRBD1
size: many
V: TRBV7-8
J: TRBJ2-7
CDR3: CASSSRGTGSYEQYF
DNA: TGTGCCAGCAGCTCCCGGGGGACAGGGTCCTACGAGCAGTACTTC

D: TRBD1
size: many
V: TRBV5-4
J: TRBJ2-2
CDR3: CASSADRGPNTGELFF
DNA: TGTGCCAGCAGCGCCGACAGGGGGCCGAACACCGGGGAGCTGTTTTTT